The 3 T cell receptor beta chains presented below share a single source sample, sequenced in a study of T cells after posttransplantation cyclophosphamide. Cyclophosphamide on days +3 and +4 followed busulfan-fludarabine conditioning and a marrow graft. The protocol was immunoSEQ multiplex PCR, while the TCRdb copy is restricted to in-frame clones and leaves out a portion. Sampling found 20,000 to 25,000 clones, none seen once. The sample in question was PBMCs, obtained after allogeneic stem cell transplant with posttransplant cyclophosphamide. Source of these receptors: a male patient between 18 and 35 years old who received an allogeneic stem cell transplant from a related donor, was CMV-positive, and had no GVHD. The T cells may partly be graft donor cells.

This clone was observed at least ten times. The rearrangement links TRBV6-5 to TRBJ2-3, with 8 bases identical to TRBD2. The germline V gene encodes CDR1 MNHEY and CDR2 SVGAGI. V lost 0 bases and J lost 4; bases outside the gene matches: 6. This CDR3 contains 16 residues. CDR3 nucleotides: TGTGCCAGCAGTTACTCGACCAGCGGGGGTGCAGATACGCAGTATTTT. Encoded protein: CASSYSTSGGADTQYF.

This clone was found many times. This chain's CDR3 is CSVVGQGLDTQYF. Here the CDR3 DNA reads TGCAGCGTTGTAGGACAGGGGTTAGATACGCAGTATTTT. This chain connects TRBV29-1 to TRBJ2-3; TRBD1 matches 9 bases. The CDR3 contains 13 residues. CDR1 and CDR2 (germline): SQVTM, ANQGSEA. V lost 4 bases and J lost 5; bases outside the gene matches: 4.

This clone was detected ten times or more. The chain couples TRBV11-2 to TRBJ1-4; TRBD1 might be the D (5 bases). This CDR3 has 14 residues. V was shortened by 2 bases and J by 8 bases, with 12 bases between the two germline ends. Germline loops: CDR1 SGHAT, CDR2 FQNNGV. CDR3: CASSLSGDGEKLFF. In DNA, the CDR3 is TGTGCCAGCAGCTTATCGGGGGATGGAGAAAAACTGTTTTTT. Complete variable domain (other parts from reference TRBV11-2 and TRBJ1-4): EAGVAQSPRYKIIEKRQSVAFWCNPISGHATLYWYQQILGQGPKLLIQFQNNGVVDDSQLPKDRFSAERLKGVDSTLKIQPAKLEDSAVYLCASSLSGDGEKLFFGSGTQLSVL.